Included here is one TCR beta chain sequence, with context. A few counts support this clonotype. The antigen this receptor binds is unknown. No per-base quality is available; no much larger clone lies one base away. This sample stems from a study of T-cell reconstitution after alpha-beta-depleted transplantation in children (dated by TCRdb to about 2016). Context from the whole study: Using TCR repertoire profiling, the study followed T-cell immune reconstitution in a quantitative way in children after TCRalphabeta/CD19-depleted allogeneic hematopoietic cell transplantation.

Libraries were prepared through PCR. The data were produced on an Illumina HiSeq 2500. To normalize quantification of the TCRbeta repertoire, the TCR libraries were built with molecular barcoding that relied on unique molecular identifiers. The public reads were run again by TCRdb, first through fastp at Q25 and then through MiXCR, and only productive beta chains were kept. Rows matching on CDR3 protein sequence are summarized as one entry with the most common DNA and genes. The sample data list some 390,000 distinct CDR3 sequences, and around 21% of these were observed just once. The top ten clones comprise approximately 3.8% of the sample. V lost 7 bases and J lost 1 base; the stretch between them is 10 bases long. Counted from cysteine to phenylalanine, this CDR3 has 14 amino acids. The retained sequence is limited to the CDR3, 42 bases, with the frame set at the first base. Sequences ENHRY (CDR1) and SYGVKD (CDR2) are obtained from the germline V gene.

This receptor chain uses TRBV10-3 and TRBJ2-2; TRBD2 is a possible D gene, resting on 5 matching bases. The TCR comes from a human donor who donated a stem cell graft to a child with acute myeloid leukemia. Specimen: PBMCs from the stem cell graft donor, collected from the stem cell graft. The bases are TGTGCCATCAAGCTCCGGGGGAACACCGGGGAGCTGTTTTTT. The translation is CAIKLRGNTGELFF.